The entry below gives a single TCR beta chain sequence along with its context. The data derive from a study of control samples from healthy donors and cancer patients. Assay used: immunoSEQ multiplex PCR; TCRdb lists only in-frame clones, some missing. The sample yields some 140,000 clones, 94% seen once. This clonotype originated in a man aged 40-49 years in good health. Specimen: blood.

CDR3 sequence: CASSRPAGELFF. The CDR3 DNA sequence: TGTGCCAGCAGCCGCCCGGCCGGGGAGCTGTTTTTT. The V and J genes are TRBV3-1 (or the pseudogene TRBV3-2) and TRBJ2-2, with D hard to call. Germline loops: CDR1 LGHDT, CDR2 YNNKEL (reference sequence). This CDR3 spans 12 amino acids. V lost 4 bases and J lost 6, with 6 bases in between.